The clone carrying this TCR beta chain has at least ten counts. Unique molecular identifiers were used to barcode this TCRbeta library. TCRdb called the PCR reads again in MiXCR, with one record for every CDR3 protein. The sample records more than 85,000 distinct CDR3 sequences, 10% being singletons. This specimen comes from a study of T-cell reconstitution after alpha-beta-depleted transplantation in children. The ends lost 0 bases at V and 4 bases at J; junction bases unmatched: 2. CDR3 size: 15 residues. Per germline, CDR1 MNHEY and CDR2 SVGAGI. This chain connects TRBV6-5 to TRBJ2-7; 11 nucleotides align to TRBD1. The sample consisted of PBMCs from the stem cell graft donor, taken from the stem cell graft. The receptor was isolated from a human donor who donated a stem cell graft to a child with acute lymphoblastic leukemia. For the CDR3, the DNA is TGTGCCAGCAGTTACTCCGGACAGGGGGCTTACGAGCAGTACTTC. Its translation is CASSYSGQGAYEQYF.